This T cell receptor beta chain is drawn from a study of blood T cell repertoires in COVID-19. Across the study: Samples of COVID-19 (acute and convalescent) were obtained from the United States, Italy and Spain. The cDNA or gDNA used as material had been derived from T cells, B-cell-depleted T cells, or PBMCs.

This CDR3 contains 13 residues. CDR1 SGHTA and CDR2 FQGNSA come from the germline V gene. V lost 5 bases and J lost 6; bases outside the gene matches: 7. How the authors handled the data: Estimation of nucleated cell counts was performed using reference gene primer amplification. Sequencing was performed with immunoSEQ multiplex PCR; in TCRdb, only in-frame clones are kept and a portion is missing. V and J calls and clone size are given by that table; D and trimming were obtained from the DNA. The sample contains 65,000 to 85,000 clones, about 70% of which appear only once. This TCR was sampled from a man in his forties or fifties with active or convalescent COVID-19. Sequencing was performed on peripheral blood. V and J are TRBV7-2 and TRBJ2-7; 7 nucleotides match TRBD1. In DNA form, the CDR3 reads TGTGCCAGCAGCAGGGGGCGGGCTCTCGAGCAGTACTTC. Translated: CASSRGRALEQYF.